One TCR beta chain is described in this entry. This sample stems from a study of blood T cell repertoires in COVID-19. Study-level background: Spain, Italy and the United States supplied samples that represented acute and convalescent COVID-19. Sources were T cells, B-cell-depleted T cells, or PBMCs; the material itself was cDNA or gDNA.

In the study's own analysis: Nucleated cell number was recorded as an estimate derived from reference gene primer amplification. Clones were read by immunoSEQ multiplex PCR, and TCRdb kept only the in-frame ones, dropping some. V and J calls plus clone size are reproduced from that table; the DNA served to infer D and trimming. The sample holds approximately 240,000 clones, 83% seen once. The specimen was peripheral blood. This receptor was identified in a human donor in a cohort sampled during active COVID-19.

The CDR3 bases are TGTGCCAGCAGCGGAGGGCAAGAGACCCAGTACTTC. Protein product: CASSGGQETQYF. The chain joins TRBV3-1 (or the pseudogene TRBV3-2) to TRBJ2-5; D perhaps matches TRBD2 (6 bases). This CDR3 has 12 amino acids. Germline CDR1 LGHDT, CDR2 YNNKEL (reference sequence). With 5 bases removed from V and 2 bases from J, the gap between germline ends came to 6 bases.